These 31 T cell receptor beta chains originate from one sample sequenced in a study of blood T cell repertoires in COVID-19. Some clones are missing from TCRdb's copy, which holds only in-frame ones; the method was immunoSEQ multiplex PCR. This table has approximately 89,000 clones, 75% to 85% appearing once. The sample comprised peripheral blood. The origin of the receptors is a woman older than 75 with acute or convalescent COVID-19.

This clone was recorded only once. The rearrangement uses TRBV24-1 and TRBJ2-3; a possible D gene is TRBD2 (5 bases). Per germline, CDR1 KGHDR and CDR2 SFDVKD. This CDR3 comprises 15 residues. Trimming stripped 3 bases from V and 0 bases from J, with 9 bases between. CDR3 in amino acids: CATSDSERSTDTQYF. The CDR3 region has the DNA TGTGCCACCAGTGATAGTGAGCGGAGCACAGATACGCAGTATTTT.

The chain uses TRBV5-1 and TRBJ2-3; 11 positions match TRBD2. This CDR3 has 15 residues. Trimming cost V 0 bases and J 8 bases; bases outside gene matches: 5. Germline values: CDR1 SGHRS, CDR2 YFSETQ. The DNA for the CDR3 is TGCGCCAGCAGCTTGGAGTTTAGCGGGAGGGGTACGCAGTATTTT. It translates to CASSLEFSGRGTQYF.

The chain uses TRBV19 and TRBJ2-1; 7 bases align to TRBD2. The CDR3 length is 15 residues. The V gene end was trimmed by 3 bases and the J gene end by 3 bases; junction bases not matched to a gene: 5. Germline CDR1 is LNHDA and CDR2 is SQIVND (reference sequence). The CDR3 reads CASSMRGEGYNEQFF. The CDR3 coding sequence is TGTGCCAGTAGTATGAGAGGGGAGGGCTACAATGAGCAGTTCTTC.

This chain connects TRBV5-8 to TRBJ2-3, with a possible D match to TRBD2 (6 bases). CDR3 length equals 16 residues. Germline V gives CDR1 SGHTS, CDR2 YDEGEE. The ends were cut back, 6 bases at V and 4 bases at J, with 21 bases in the middle. Written as DNA, the CDR3 is TGTGCCAGCACGCGATCTAGCGCGAGGCCGTCAGATACGCAGTATTTT. This codes for CASTRSSARPSDTQYF.

The rearrangement links TRBV27 to TRBJ2-1; 10 bases line up with TRBD2. V was pared by 5 bases and J by 4 bases, with 8 bases of the junction left unmatched. Germline CDR1 MNHEY, CDR2 SMNVEV (reference sequence). The length of the CDR3 is 16 residues. The CDR3 loop is CASSHVGTSAYNEQFF. In DNA form, the CDR3 reads TGTGCCAGCAGTCATGTGGGGACTAGCGCTTACAATGAGCAGTTCTTC.

This CDR3 is CASSVDPGPGNTIYF. CDR3 nucleotide sequence: TGCGCCAGCAGCGTGGACCCTGGCCCTGGAAACACCATATATTTT. The rearrangement joins TRBV5-1 to TRBJ1-3, with D uncertain. V gave up 4 bases and J gave up 2 bases, with 13 bases separating them. Germline CDR1 and CDR2: SGHRS and YFSETQ. This CDR3 region has 15 residues.

The genes are TRBV6-1 and TRBJ1-4, with D unresolved. V was shortened by 6 bases and J by 0 bases, with 11 bases between the two germline ends. The CDR3 runs 15 residues. Per germline, CDR1 MNHNS and CDR2 SASEGT. This CDR3 is CASSSTAATNEKLFF. As DNA, the CDR3 is TGTGCCAGCAGCTCCACTGCGGCAACTAATGAAAAACTGTTTTTT.

The V gene is TRBV5-6, the J gene TRBJ2-7; 8 nucleotides align to TRBD1. The CDR3 sequence is 15 residues long. Germline V gene lookup returns CDR1 SGHDT and CDR2 YYEEEE. Trimming cost V 5 bases and J 2 bases; bases outside gene matches: 9. CDR3 region: CASSLTGDATYEQYF. The CDR3 DNA is TGTGCCAGCAGTTTGACAGGGGACGCAACCTACGAGCAGTACTTC.

This chain links TRBV5-1 with TRBJ2-7; 9 nucleotides agree with TRBD1. Germline CDR1 and CDR2: SGHRS and YFSETQ. This CDR3 is 15 amino acids long. V shed 3 bases and J 3 bases; nucleotides not matched to a gene: 7. The CDR3 loop is CASSSRQGGVYEQYF. The CDR3 DNA reads TGCGCCAGCAGCTCCCGACAGGGGGGAGTCTACGAGCAGTACTTC.

The chain carries TRBV18 and TRBJ1-5; D uncertain. Germline V CDR1 and CDR2: KGHSH, LQKENI. The CDR3 has 14 residues. Trimming removed 4 bases at V and 0 bases at J, with 7 bases between. CDR3 bases: TGTGCCAGCTCACACATGAATAGCAATCAGCCCCAGCATTTT. Protein product: CASSHMNSNQPQHF.

J is TRBJ1-2 and V is TRBV14; 7 bases are shared with TRBD1. Germline lookup yields CDR1 SGHDN and CDR2 FVKESK. There are 14 residues in the CDR3. J gave up 5 bases and V 4 bases, and 7 bases lay outside the gene matches. The CDR3, as DNA: TGTGCCAGCAGCCCCATCGACAGGGCGTATGGCTACACCTTC. It specifies CASSPIDRAYGYTF.

The chain couples TRBV19 to TRBJ1-1; TRBD1 matches 8 bases. CDR3 length: 14 amino acids. J was trimmed by 5 bases and V by 6 bases; bases with no gene match: 8. Per the germline V gene, CDR1 is LNHDA and CDR2 is SQIVND (reference sequence). The CDR3 loop is CASRDRASRTEAFF. The DNA for the CDR3 is TGTGCCAGTAGGGACAGGGCTTCTAGGACTGAAGCTTTCTTT.

The genes are TRBV7-2 and TRBJ2-3, with 15 bases lining up with TRBD2. This CDR3 spans 19 amino acids. Germline loops: CDR1 SGHTA, CDR2 FQGNSA. J lost 4 bases, V lost 1 base, and 9 bases had no gene match. As DNA, the CDR3 is TGTGCCAGCAGCTTAGGGGGACTAGCGGGGGGCCTGGGGGCAGATACGCAGTATTTT. It translates to CASSLGGLAGGLGADTQYF.

CDR3 nucleotides: TGCGCCAGCAGGGACAGAACGAACACTGAAGCTTTCTTT. Protein product: CASRDRTNTEAFF. The gene calls are TRBV10-1 and TRBJ1-1; D may be TRBD1 (6 bases). CDR3 length: 13 amino acids. Trimming removed 6 bases at V and 1 base at J, with 9 bases between. Germline lookup yields CDR1 WNHNN and CDR2 SYGVQD (reference sequence).

The chain carries TRBV7-9 and TRBJ2-3, with TRBD2 identical over 12 bases. CDR3 size: 16 residues. J lost 5 bases, V lost 1 base, and 4 bases had no gene match. Germline values: CDR1 SEHNR, CDR2 FQNEAQ (reference sequence). In nucleotides, the CDR3 is TGTGCCAGCAGCTTAGGACTAGCGGGGGTCATAGATACGCAGTATTTT. Translated, it gives CASSLGLAGVIDTQYF.

The chain combines TRBV15 with TRBJ2-1, with 8 bases identical to TRBD2. V was pared by 7 bases and J by 7 bases, with 15 bases of the junction left unmatched. From germline, CDR1 is LNHNV and CDR2 YYDKDF (reference sequence). This CDR3 has 16 residues. CDR3 sequence (DNA): TGTGCCACCACCGGGAGGGAGAGGCTAGCGGTGAATGAGCAGTTCTTC. This encodes CATTGRERLAVNEQFF.

This clone occurred once. The rearrangement links TRBV5-1 to TRBJ2-7; D unclear. CDR1 is SGHRS, CDR2 YFSETQ, per germline. Trimming removed 4 bases from V and 3 bases from J, with 11 bases in between. CDR3 length equals 13 residues. This CDR3 reads CASSPNTNYEQYF. The CDR3 nucleotides are TGCGCCAGCAGCCCTAACACTAACTACGAGCAGTACTTC.

V is TRBV6-1 and J is TRBJ1-2, with D tentatively TRBD1 (6 bases). Trimming left V 3 bases short and J 4 bases short, with 9 bases between. Looked up from germline, CDR1 is MNHNS and CDR2 is SASEGT. This CDR3 region has 13 residues. Here the CDR3 DNA reads TGTGCCAGCAGTGAGGACAGTACCTATGGCTACACCTTC. Its translation: CASSEDSTYGYTF.

The V and J genes are TRBV11-2 and TRBJ2-7; 10 bases match TRBD2. The CDR3 has 17 residues. CDR1 SGHAT and CDR2 FQNNGV come from the germline V gene. V shed 1 base, J shed 1 base, and the junction held 7 bases outside the gene matches. Written as DNA, the CDR3 is TGTGCCAGCAGCTTAGTCCGAGCTAGCGGGGGATCCTACGAGCAGTACTTC. Its protein is CASSLVRASGGSYEQYF.

The chain uses TRBV6-4 and TRBJ2-7; D may be TRBD1 (6 bases). The CDR3 sequence is 13 residues long. The germline V and J ends were trimmed by 2 bases and 9 bases, with 14 bases remaining between them. CDR1 is MRHNA, CDR2 SNTAGT, per germline. The CDR3 sequence: CASSDQQGSLQYF. The DNA of the CDR3 is TGTGCCAGCAGTGACCAACAGGGAAGCCTGCAGTACTTC.

The V and J genes are TRBV27 and TRBJ1-2; D remains ambiguous. The germline V gene has CDR1 MNHEY and CDR2 SMNVEV (reference sequence). CDR3 size: 14 residues. V lost 7 bases and J lost 8, with 20 bases in between. CDR3 residues: CASTLIPGYGGYTF. Written as DNA, the CDR3 is TGTGCCAGCACCTTGATACCCGGGTACGGCGGCTACACCTTC.

The chain employs TRBV18 and TRBJ1-4; 9 bases align to TRBD1. Unmatched junction bases numbered 5, after V lost 6 bases and J lost 6 bases. Germline values: CDR1 KGHSH, CDR2 LQKENI. The CDR3 has 14 amino acids. This chain's CDR3 is CASSGQGGDEKLFF. The CDR3 DNA sequence: TGTGCCAGCTCGGGACAGGGTGGGGATGAAAAACTGTTTTTT.

The chain links TRBV9 to TRBJ2-3; 11 bases line up with TRBD2. This CDR3 is 16 amino acids long. The germline CDR1 and CDR2 sequences are SGDLS and YYNGEE. V was pared by 0 bases and J by 4 bases, with 4 bases of the junction left unmatched. The CDR3 nucleotides are TGTGCCAGCAGCGTAGGACTAGCGGGACGCGCAGATACGCAGTATTTT. Translation: CASSVGLAGRADTQYF.

The chain has TRBV5-1 and TRBJ1-2, with D maybe TRBD1 (6 bases). The V end was cut by 7 bases, the J end by 4 bases, with 14 bases between. CDR3 length: 13 amino acids. Looked up from germline, CDR1 is SGHRS and CDR2 is YFSETQ. For the CDR3, the DNA is TGCGCCAGCTCCCGGACAGACACCTATGGCTACACCTTC. Translating gives CASSRTDTYGYTF.

The chain is built from TRBV7-2 and TRBJ1-6; D remains unclear. This CDR3 region has 13 residues. V was shortened by 4 bases and J by 10 bases, with 11 bases between the two germline ends. The germline CDR1 and CDR2 sequences are SGHTA and FQGNSA. The CDR3, as DNA: TGTGCCAGCAGCTCTGTCTCGTTGTCACCCCTCCACTTT. As protein: CASSSVSLSPLHF.

The genes are TRBV7-6 and TRBJ1-1; 9 bases map to TRBD1. V lost 4 bases to trimming and J lost 5 bases; unmatched junction nucleotides: 8. Germline values: CDR1 SGHVS, CDR2 FNYEAQ. This CDR3 contains 15 residues. The CDR3: CASSYTGTGFTEAFF. As DNA, the CDR3 is TGTGCCAGCAGCTATACCGGGACAGGGTTTACTGAAGCTTTCTTT.

The V gene is TRBV2, the J gene TRBJ2-6; 11 bases are a match to TRBD1. CDR1 and CDR2 from the germline V gene are SNHLY and FYNNEI. The CDR3 totals 17 residues. After removal of 6 bases from V and 0 bases from J, the junction contained 4 bases not matched to a gene. The CDR3 DNA follows: TGTGCCAGCAGCCTGGGACAGGGGGACTCTGGGGCCAACGTCCTGACTTTC. Translated: CASSLGQGDSGANVLTF.

The CDR3 region is CSGLAEETQYF. Here the CDR3 DNA reads TGCAGCGGACTAGCGGAAGAGACCCAGTACTTC. This chain connects TRBV29-1 to TRBJ2-5; 9 bases are shared with TRBD2. V gave up 7 bases and J gave up 3 bases; unmatched junction bases: 0. There are 11 residues in the CDR3. The V gene's germline CDR1 is SQVTM and CDR2 ANQGSEA.

The CDR3: CASSHTGGEGSPLHF. As DNA, the CDR3 is TGTGCCAGCAGCCATACAGGGGGCGAAGGTTCACCCCTCCACTTT. V and J are TRBV3-1 (or the pseudogene TRBV3-2) and TRBJ1-6, with TRBD1 identical over 9 bases. V shed 3 bases, J shed 9 bases, and the junction held 6 bases outside the gene matches. The CDR3 sequence is 15 residues long. From germline, CDR1 is LGHDT and CDR2 YNNKEL (reference sequence).

This clone appeared once. The chain carries TRBV25-1 and TRBJ2-1, with 14 bases lining up with TRBD2. In germline, CDR1 is MGHDK, CDR2 SYGVNS. The CDR3 loop spans 17 amino acids. The junction had 10 bases not matched to a gene; V was cut back by 4 bases and J by 8 bases. The chain's CDR3 is CASSGLWGLAGADEQFF. The CDR3 nucleotides are TGTGCCAGCAGTGGGCTTTGGGGACTAGCGGGAGCTGATGAGCAGTTCTTC.

CDR3 protein: CASSSGLLPETQYF. In DNA, the CDR3 is TGTGCCAGCAGCTCAGGACTCCTTCCAGAGACCCAGTACTTC. The chain carries TRBV7-3 and TRBJ2-5; D is perhaps TRBD2 (5 bases). Germline lookup yields CDR1 SGHTA and CDR2 FQGTGA. The ends were cut back, 4 bases at V and 4 bases at J, with 13 bases in the middle. CDR3 length equals 14 residues.